This passage covers 26 T cell receptor beta chains from one sample sequenced in a study of monozygotic twins with inflammatory bowel disease. With the 5' RACE reads reprocessed, TCRdb shows one record per CDR3 protein and no DNA. This sample contains approximately 400,000 distinct CDR3 sequences. Sequenced sample: blood. These receptors all come from a human donor with ulcerative colitis or Crohn's disease, or a healthy co-twin of an affected twin (not recorded which).

The chain carries TRBV30 and TRBJ1-3; checking the TCRdb D call of TRBD1 is not possible without DNA. The germline V gene encodes CDR1 GTSNPN and CDR2 SVGIG (reference sequence). The CDR3 covers 15 residues. The CDR3 protein is CAWSGPLRAGNTIYF.

The chain employs TRBV11-2 and TRBJ2-1; TCRdb reports TRBD2, a call that lacks DNA to check it against. CDR3 size: 15 residues. Germline CDR1 SGHAT, CDR2 FQNNGV. The CDR3 loop reads CASSLSASGVNEQFF.

V usage is TRBV18 and J usage is TRBJ2-3. From germline, CDR1 is KGHSH and CDR2 LQKENI. The CDR3 loop spans 15 amino acids. CDR3 sequence reads: CASSALGLASDTQYF.

The rearrangement uses TRBV5-1 and TRBJ2-5; TCRdb's assignment of TRBD2 cannot be checked, as there is no DNA. Germline V CDR1 and CDR2: SGHRS, YFSETQ. This CDR3 is 16 amino acids long. The CDR3 reads CASSLGPPGLAETQYF.

The genes are TRBV27 and TRBJ1-1. CDR3 length: 13 residues. CDR1 is MNHEY, CDR2 SMNVEV, per germline (reference sequence). CDR3 residues: CASSFPGNTEAFF.

The chain has TRBV2 and TRBJ2-7. CDR1 and CDR2 (germline): SNHLY, FYNNEI. The CDR3 runs to 15 residues. CDR3 sequence reads: CASSDKWWSSYEQYF.

The chain uses TRBV20-1 and TRBJ2-6. CDR1 is DFQATT, CDR2 SNEGSKA, per germline (reference sequence). This CDR3 contains 18 residues. CDR3: CSARGRISSSSGANVLTF.

The chain links TRBV20-1 to TRBJ2-3; TCRdb names TRBD2, which stays unverified in the absence of DNA. The CDR3 covers 15 residues. The V gene's germline CDR1 is DFQATT and CDR2 SNEGSKA (reference sequence). CDR3 sequence: CSALRAGLAGDTQYF.

This chain connects TRBV4-2 to TRBJ1-1; TCRdb gives TRBD1 as the D gene, but with no DNA this cannot be confirmed. This CDR3 is 16 amino acids long. Germline loops: CDR1 LGHNA, CDR2 YNFKEQ. CDR3 protein: CASSQGTGGRSTEAFF.

The rearrangement links TRBV7-9 to TRBJ2-3; TCRdb calls TRBD1, which cannot be checked without DNA. Germline CDR1 reads SEHNR; CDR2 reads FQNEAQ (reference sequence). The CDR3 has 14 amino acids. The CDR3 region is CASSTGHPTDTQYF.

The chain uses TRBV2 and TRBJ2-1. Germline-derived CDR1 and CDR2 are SNHLY and FYNNEI. There are 13 residues in the CDR3. The CDR3 loop reads CASTFSLGNEQFF.

V usage is TRBV11-2 and J usage is TRBJ2-3; the D gene TCRdb calls, TRBD2, cannot be checked with no DNA. CDR1 and CDR2 (germline): SGHAT, FQNNGV. The CDR3 contains 16 residues. The CDR3: CASSFKQLDGTDTQYF.

The chain recombines TRBV7-2 with TRBJ2-1; TCRdb's assignment of TRBD1 cannot be checked, as there is no DNA. The CDR3 covers 14 residues. The germline CDR1 and CDR2 sequences are SGHTA and FQGNSA. The CDR3 sequence: CASMRGRGNNEQFF.

This chain joins TRBV5-1 and TRBJ2-5. The germline CDR1 and CDR2 sequences are SGHRS and YFSETQ. The CDR3 length is 15 residues. The CDR3 here is CASSSTDGFKETQYF.

The CDR3 loop is CASSLEPGLAWSTDTQYF. The chain links TRBV7-6 to TRBJ2-3; TCRdb's D gene call, TRBD2, goes unchecked for lack of DNA. This CDR3 has 18 residues. Germline V lookup: CDR1 SGHVS, CDR2 FNYEAQ.

The CDR3 reads CASSLGGQGAHGYTF. The chain uses TRBV7-9 and TRBJ1-2; TCRdb lists TRBD1, though no DNA is available to test this call. The V gene's germline CDR1 is SEHNR and CDR2 FQNEAQ (reference sequence). The CDR3 is made up of 15 amino acids.

The genes are TRBV18 and TRBJ1-1. CDR1 and CDR2 from the germline V gene are KGHSH and LQKENI. There are 14 residues in the CDR3. CDR3 region: CASSPKVANTEAFF.

CDR3 in amino acids: CASSLSQGPYNEQFF. This chain uses TRBV5-5 with TRBJ2-1; TCRdb gives TRBD1 as the D gene, but with no DNA this cannot be confirmed. The germline gives CDR1 SGHKS, CDR2 YYEKEE (reference sequence). This CDR3 is built from 15 residues.

The rearrangement joins TRBV12-3 or TRBV12-4 to TRBJ2-3. The CDR3 is made up of 12 amino acids. This chain's CDR3 is CASSLGALTQYF.

This chain uses TRBV29-1 with TRBJ1-1; TCRdb's D call, TRBD1, is unchecked because there is no DNA. CDR3 length: 12 residues. Per the germline V gene, CDR1 is SQVTM and CDR2 is ANQGSEA. CDR3 sequence: CSVEGSGTEAFF.

The chain couples TRBV27 to TRBJ1-2; TCRdb's D call of TRBD1 is untestable without DNA. This CDR3 has 18 amino acids. The V gene's germline CDR1 is MNHEY and CDR2 SMNVEV (reference sequence). This CDR3 reads CASSLSVTGGSLNYGYTF.

This chain uses TRBV18 with TRBJ2-7. This CDR3 region has 14 residues. Germline V lookup: CDR1 KGHSH, CDR2 LQKENI. The CDR3 loop is CASSLGQGLHEQYF. The entire variable domain, with the rest obtained from reference TRBV18 and TRBJ2-7, is as follows: NAGVMQNPRHLVRRRGQEARLRCSPMKGHSHVYWYRQLPEEGLKFMVYLQKENIIDESGMPKERFSAEFPKEGPSILRIQQVVRGDSAAYFCASSLGQGLHEQYFGPGTRLTVT.

The V call is TRBV6-1, the J call TRBJ1-3; TCRdb outputs TRBD1, but without DNA this stays unchecked. The CDR3 loop spans 14 amino acids. The germline V gene encodes CDR1 MNHNS and CDR2 SASEGT. The CDR3 is CASTPGATGNTIYF.

The V call is TRBV7-2, the J call TRBJ2-5; TCRdb lists TRBD2, though no DNA is available to test this call. This CDR3 has 15 residues. CDR1 and CDR2 from the germline V gene are SGHTA and FQGNSA. CDR3 residues: CASSSGLLFQETQYF.

The chain links TRBV12-3 or TRBV12-4 to TRBJ2-5; TCRdb's D gene call, TRBD2, goes unchecked for lack of DNA. The CDR3 spans 17 residues. The chain's CDR3 is CASSPGLAGGPGETQYF.

This chain joins TRBV25-1 and TRBJ2-5; checking the TCRdb D call of TRBD1 is not possible without DNA. This CDR3 region has 15 residues. Germline V gene sequence: CDR1 MGHDK, CDR2 SYGVNS. The chain's CDR3 is CASSELRGGGETQYF. Filled out from reference TRBV25-1 and TRBJ2-5, the complete variable domain reads EADIYQTPRYLVIGTGKKITLECSQTMGHDKMYWYQQDPGMELHLIHYSYGVNSTEKGDLSSESTVSRIRTEHFPLTLESARPSHTSQYLCASSELRGGGETQYFGPGTRLLVL.